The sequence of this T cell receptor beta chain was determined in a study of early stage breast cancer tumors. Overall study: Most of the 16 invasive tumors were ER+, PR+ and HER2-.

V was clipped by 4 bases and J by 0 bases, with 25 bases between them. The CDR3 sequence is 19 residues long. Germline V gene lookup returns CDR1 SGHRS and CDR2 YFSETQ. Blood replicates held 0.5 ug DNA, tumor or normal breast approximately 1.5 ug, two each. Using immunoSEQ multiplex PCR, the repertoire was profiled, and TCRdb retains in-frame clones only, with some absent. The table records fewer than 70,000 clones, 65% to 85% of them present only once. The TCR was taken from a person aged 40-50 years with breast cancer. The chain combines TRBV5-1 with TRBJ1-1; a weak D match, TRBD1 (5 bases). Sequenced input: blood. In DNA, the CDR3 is TGCGCCAGCAGCCTAACCCACAGGCGGAAATCTTTCATGAACACTGAAGCTTTCTTT. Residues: CASSLTHRRKSFMNTEAFF.